This TCR beta chain was captured by sequencing in a study of cytomegalovirus exposure and HLA in healthy donors. This clone was found a few times. The antigen remains undetermined. The CDR3 runs 16 residues. Between the trimmed V and J ends, which lost 2 bases and 6 bases, there was a span of 20 bases. Germline V gene data show CDR1 as SGHDN and CDR2 as FVKESK. Researchers ran the PCR with 60 Vbeta and 13 Jbeta primers. Clones were sequenced by immunoSEQ multiplex PCR, and TCRdb holds only the in-frame ones, with some missing. Here the sample spans 170,000 or so clones, around 80% being singletons. The study's findings and limits: The analysis excluded some indistinguishable V segments, including TRBV6-2 and TRBV6-3.

This sequence was found in a man over 45 in good health and CMV-seropositive. The chain is built from TRBV14 and TRBJ2-7, with D tentatively TRBD1 (7 bases). Sequencing input: PBMCs. The CDR3 protein is CASSQQGQLRDSEQYF. For the CDR3, the DNA is TGTGCCAGCAGCCAACAGGGACAGCTACGGGACTCCGAGCAGTACTTC. Variable domain in full (rest from reference TRBV14 and TRBJ2-7): EAGVTQFPSHSVIEKGQTVTLRCDPISGHDNLYWYRRVMGKEIKFLLHFVKESKQDESGMPNNRFLAERTGGTYSTLKVQPAELEDSGVYFCASSQQGQLRDSEQYFGPGTRLTVT.